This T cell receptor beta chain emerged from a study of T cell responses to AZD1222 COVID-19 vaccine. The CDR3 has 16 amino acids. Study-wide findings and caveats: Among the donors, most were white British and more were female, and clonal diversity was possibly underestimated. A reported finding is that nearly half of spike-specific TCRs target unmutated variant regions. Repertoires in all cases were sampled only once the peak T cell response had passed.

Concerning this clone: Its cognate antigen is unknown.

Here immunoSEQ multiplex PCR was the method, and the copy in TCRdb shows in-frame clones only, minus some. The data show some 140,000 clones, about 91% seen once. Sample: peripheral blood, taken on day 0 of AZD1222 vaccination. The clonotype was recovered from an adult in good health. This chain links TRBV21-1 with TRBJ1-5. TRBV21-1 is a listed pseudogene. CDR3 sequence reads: CASSKGGRGFNQPQHF. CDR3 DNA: TGTGCCAGCAGCAAAGGGGGGAGGGGGTTTAATCAGCCCCAGCATTTT.